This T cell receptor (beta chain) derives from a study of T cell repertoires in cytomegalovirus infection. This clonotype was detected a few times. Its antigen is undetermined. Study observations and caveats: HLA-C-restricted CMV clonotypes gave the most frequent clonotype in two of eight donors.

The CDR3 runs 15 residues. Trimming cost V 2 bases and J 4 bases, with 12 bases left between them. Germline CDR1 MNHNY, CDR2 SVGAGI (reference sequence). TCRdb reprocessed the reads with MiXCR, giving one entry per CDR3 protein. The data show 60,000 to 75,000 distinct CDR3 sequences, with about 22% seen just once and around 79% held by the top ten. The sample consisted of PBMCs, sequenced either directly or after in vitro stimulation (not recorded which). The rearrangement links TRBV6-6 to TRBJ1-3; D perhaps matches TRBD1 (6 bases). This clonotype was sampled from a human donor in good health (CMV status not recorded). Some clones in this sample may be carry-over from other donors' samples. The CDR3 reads CASSYEQGTGNTIYF. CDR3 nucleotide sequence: TGTGCCAGCAGTTACGAACAGGGTACAGGAAACACCATATATTTT.